This T cell receptor beta chain comes out of a study of cytomegalovirus exposure and HLA in healthy donors. Primers: 60 Vbeta forward and 13 Jbeta reverse. Profiled with immunoSEQ multiplex PCR; TCRdb holds only in-frame clones, not every one. Of some 150,000 clones listed, roughly 76% are singletons. Study-level points and caveats: TRBV6-2, TRBV6-3 and other indistinguishable V segments were excluded. A previous analysis found most TCR beta V segments productive roughly 90% or roughly 30% of the time. Several top significant clusters appeared, in a later analysis, to be linked to common viral pathogens.

This clone has only a few counts. The target antigen is unknown. The CDR3 loop spans 16 amino acids. Trimming pared 4 bases from V and 10 bases from J, leaving 23 bases between. Germline V gives CDR1 MNHNS, CDR2 SASEGT. V and J are TRBV6-1 and TRBJ2-1; D might be TRBD2 (5 bases). This clonotype was obtained from a woman aged 50 to 60 in good health and CMV-seronegative. Material: PBMCs. The DNA for the CDR3 is TGTGCCAGCAGTGGAGCGGCCATGTCCCTTGTTAAGGAGCAGTTCTTC. The encoded protein is CASSGAAMSLVKEQFF.